The 24 T cell receptor beta chains presented below share a single source sample, sequenced in a study of cytomegalovirus exposure and HLA in healthy donors (dated 2017 in TCRdb). Libraries were prepared through the immunoSEQ multiplex PCR assay. For the multiplex PCR, a mixture combining 60 forward primers for TCR Vbeta segments and 13 reverse primers for TCR Jbeta segments was used. TCRdb stores this immuneACCESS table with in-frame sequences only. Part of the clones is absent; in the studies checked, under half of the shortfall reflects unresolved V genes, and no reason is known for the rest. Here the sample has roughly 130,000 clones; 74% occur a single time. The ten largest account for 5.8% of the sample. Sequenced input: PBMCs. These receptor sequences come from a woman aged 45-65 years in good health and CMV-seropositive.

On this clone itself: The junction departs from germline at one end; a sequencing error may be responsible. The chain combines TRBV7-9 with TRBJ1-6, with TRBD1 matching over 7 bases. The CDR3 loop spans 15 amino acids. Germline CDR1 is SEHNR and CDR2 is FQNEAQ (reference sequence). The CDR3 nucleotides are TGTTCCAGCAGCTTTTGGACAGGTGATTACTCACCCCTCCACTTT. Translating gives CSSSFWTGDYSPLHF.

The J gene is TRBJ1-6, the V gene TRBV9, with D uncertain. This CDR3 spans 15 amino acids. Germline V gene sequence: CDR1 SGDLS, CDR2 YYNGEE. Trimming took off 0 bases at V and 8 bases at J, with 12 bases between the two ends. DNA of the CDR3: TGTGCCAGCAGCGTAGGTGCCCTACGAGATTCACCCCTCCACTTT. It yields the protein CASSVGALRDSPLHF.

The gene calls are TRBV7-9 and TRBJ1-1; D is uncertain. The CDR3 extends over 12 amino acids. V lost 8 bases and J 1 base, leaving 8 bases between the germline ends. The V gene's germline CDR1 is SEHNR and CDR2 FQNEAQ (reference sequence). CDR3 protein: CASALANTEAFF. Here the CDR3 DNA reads TGTGCCAGCGCCTTGGCGAACACTGAAGCTTTCTTT.

J is TRBJ1-4 and V is TRBV29-1; 7 bases are a match to TRBD1. The length of the CDR3 is 14 residues. With V trimmed by 4 bases and J by 4 bases, 6 bases remained unmatched. Germline V gene lookup returns CDR1 SQVTM and CDR2 ANQGSEA. The CDR3: CSVVGGWGNEKLFF. CDR3 in DNA: TGCAGCGTTGTAGGGGGCTGGGGTAATGAAAAACTGTTTTTT.

The rearrangement links TRBV5-6 to TRBJ2-5, with D possibly TRBD1 on 6 matching bases. Near its end, the DNA agrees better with TRBJ2-7, so the J call may be wrong. In germline, CDR1 is SGHDT, CDR2 YYEEEE. This CDR3 region has 16 residues. CDR3 amino acids: CASSSTTGRSSYEQYF. DNA of the CDR3: TGTGCCAGCAGCTCAACGACAGGACGAAGCTCCTACGAGCAGTACTTC.

This chain joins TRBV7-2 and TRBJ1-2, with a tentative D call TRBD1 (5 bases). V dropped 6 bases and J dropped 7 bases, with 12 bases sitting between them. The CDR3 totals 12 residues. Germline V lookup: CDR1 SGHTA, CDR2 FQGNSA. CDR3 sequence reads: CASRFSGGGYTF. The CDR3 DNA sequence: TGTGCCAGCAGGTTCTCGGGGGGTGGCTACACCTTC. Full variable domain (rest looked up from reference TRBV7-2 and TRBJ1-2): GAGVSQSPSNKVTEKGKDVELRCDPISGHTALYWYRQSLGQGLEFLIYFQGNSAPDKSGLPSDRFSAERTGGSVSTLTIQRTQQEDSAVYLCASRFSGGGYTFGSGTRLTVV.

This chain links TRBV6-5 with TRBJ2-5; a weak D match, TRBD2 (5 bases). V lost 6 bases and J lost 5, with 13 bases in between. The CDR3 has 13 amino acids. Germline-derived CDR1 and CDR2 are MNHEY and SVGAGI. DNA for the CDR3: TGTGCCAGCAGCCCATCGGTAGCGGAGACCCAGTACTTC. The encoded protein is CASSPSVAETQYF.

The chain carries TRBV4-3 and TRBJ1-5; a possible D gene is TRBD1 (5 bases). Trimming removed 0 bases at V and 11 bases at J, with 17 bases between. Germline CDR1 LGHNA, CDR2 YSLEER. The CDR3 has 15 residues. CDR3 DNA: TGCGCCAGCAGCCAAGACCGCCGGGGAGGAGGGGCCCAGCATTTT. Residues: CASSQDRRGGGAQHF.

The chain has TRBV5-1 and TRBJ1-1, with 10 positions matching TRBD1. Germline V gives CDR1 SGHRS, CDR2 YFSETQ. The CDR3 consists of 13 residues. Germline trimming cut 0 bases from V and 10 bases from J; bases unmatched to any gene: 3. The CDR3, as DNA: TGCGCCAGCAGCTTGGCCCGGGACAGGGGAGCTTTCTTT. Translated: CASSLARDRGAFF. The variable domain in full, completed from reference TRBV5-1 and TRBJ1-1, reads KAGVTQTPRYLIKTRGQQVTLSCSPISGHRSVSWYQQTPGQGLQFLFEYFSETQRNKGNFPGRFSGRQFSNSRSEMNVSTLELGDSALYLCASSLARDRGAFFGQGTRLTVV.

The chain recombines TRBV11-2 with TRBJ1-2, with D unclear. The CDR3 has 12 residues. The germline gives CDR1 SGHAT, CDR2 FQNNGV. V lost 0 bases and J 14 bases, leaving 13 bases between the germline ends. The DNA for the CDR3 is TGTGCCAGCAGCTTAGATGTGGGCAGGCCGACCTTC. This gives the protein CASSLDVGRPTF. Full variable domain (missing parts from reference TRBV11-2 and TRBJ1-2): EAGVAQSPRYKIIEKRQSVAFWCNPISGHATLYWYQQILGQGPKLLIQFQNNGVVDDSQLPKDRFSAERLKGVDSTLKIQPAKLEDSAVYLCASSLDVGRPTFGSGTRLTVV.

The J gene is TRBJ2-7, the V gene TRBV11-3; D is ambiguous. CDR3 length: 13 amino acids. With 3 bases removed from V and 2 bases from J, the gap between germline ends came to 8 bases. Germline V lookup: CDR1 SGHNT, CDR2 YENEEA. CDR3 protein: CASSFSFPYEQYF. CDR3 sequence (DNA): TGTGCCAGCAGCTTTTCGTTCCCCTACGAGCAGTACTTC.

V usage is TRBV2 and J usage is TRBJ2-3; 7 positions match TRBD2. CDR3 length: 14 residues. The J segment lost 0 bases and the V segment lost 9 bases, leaving 6 bases of the junction unmatched. Germline V gives CDR1 SNHLY, CDR2 FYNNEI. CDR3 protein: CASRAGESTDTQYF. Here the CDR3 DNA reads TGTGCCAGTAGGGCGGGGGAGAGCACAGATACGCAGTATTTT.

This chain links TRBV4-1 with TRBJ1-6; unclear D gene. The length of the CDR3 is 13 residues. Trimming removed 0 bases from V and 12 bases from J, with 9 bases in between. Germline CDR1 reads MGHRA; CDR2 reads YSYEKL. The CDR3: CASSQDSEKPLHF. The CDR3 DNA is TGCGCCAGCAGCCAAGACTCCGAGAAACCCCTCCACTTT.

This chain links TRBV5-4 with TRBJ2-1; D may be TRBD1 (5 bases). The CDR3 length is 14 residues. Germline values: CDR1 SGHNT, CDR2 YYREEE (reference sequence). With 2 bases removed from V and 4 bases from J, the gap between germline ends came to 10 bases. The CDR3 nucleotides read TGTGCCAGCAGCTTACAGGCCTTATACAATGAGCAGTTCTTC. Residues: CASSLQALYNEQFF.

This clone was detected a few times. The chain employs TRBV18 and TRBJ2-1; TRBD2 agrees at 9 bases. The germline gives CDR1 KGHSH, CDR2 LQKENI. The CDR3 totals 15 residues. With 8 bases clipped from V and 8 bases from J, the junction kept 13 bases outside the gene matches. In nucleotides, the CDR3 is TGTGCCAGCGGTCCGTTGGCGGGGGGGCAGGATGAGCAGTTCTTC. The encoded protein is CASGPLAGGQDEQFF.

The chain recombines TRBV5-4 with TRBJ2-1, with 13 bases that match TRBD2. With 4 bases clipped from V and 4 bases from J, the junction kept 5 bases outside the gene matches. Germline V gene sequence: CDR1 SGHNT, CDR2 YYREEE (reference sequence). The CDR3 extends over 16 amino acids. The CDR3 region is CASSPRTSGGYNEQFF. CDR3 nucleotides: TGTGCCAGCAGCCCCCGGACTAGCGGGGGTTACAATGAGCAGTTCTTC.

The CDR3: CAISKQGANTEAFF. The CDR3 nucleotides read TGTGCCATCAGCAAACAGGGGGCCAACACTGAAGCTTTCTTT. The rearrangement uses TRBV10-3 and TRBJ1-1; 9 nucleotides match TRBD1. With 6 bases clipped from V and 2 bases from J, the junction kept 4 bases outside the gene matches. This CDR3 region has 14 residues. Per the germline V gene, CDR1 is ENHRY and CDR2 is SYGVKD.

V and J are TRBV6-5 and TRBJ2-7; 10 bases are a match to TRBD2. Germline V gives CDR1 MNHEY, CDR2 SVGAGI. The CDR3 is made up of 14 amino acids. The J segment lost 4 bases and the V segment lost 4 bases, leaving 4 bases of the junction unmatched. The CDR3 nucleotides read TGTGCCAGCAGTTTACTAGCGGGGCGTTACGAGCAGTACTTC. Translated: CASSLLAGRYEQYF.

V gene TRBV7-9 combines with J gene TRBJ1-2; possibly TRBD1 for D (5 bases). V lost 1 base and J 6 bases, leaving 12 bases between the germline ends. The CDR3 consists of 14 residues. The germline V gene encodes CDR1 SEHNR and CDR2 FQNEAQ (reference sequence). CDR3 nucleotide sequence: TGTGCCAGCAGCTTAGTCGGGCAGGGTGATGGCTACACCTTC. This encodes CASSLVGQGDGYTF.

The chain carries TRBV9 and TRBJ2-3; 10 bases are a match to TRBD2. CDR1 is SGDLS, CDR2 YYNGEE, per germline. This CDR3 contains 16 residues. J was trimmed by 7 bases and V by 0 bases; bases with no gene match: 8. DNA for the CDR3: TGTGCCAGCAGCGTAGACACCGGGACTAGCGAAAATACGCAGTATTTT. It translates to CASSVDTGTSENTQYF.

The chain links TRBV18 to TRBJ2-3; 11 bases fit TRBD1. Germline CDR1 and CDR2: KGHSH and LQKENI. V gave up 8 bases and J gave up 6 bases; unmatched junction bases: 4. The length of the CDR3 is 13 residues. In DNA, the CDR3 is TGTGCCAGCAAACGGGACAGGGGGGATACGCAGTATTTT. Amino acids: CASKRDRGDTQYF.

The V and J genes are TRBV7-9 and TRBJ1-6; possible D gene TRBD1, 5 bases. Per germline, CDR1 SEHNR and CDR2 FQNEAQ (reference sequence). Deletions cut 4 bases from V and 7 bases from J, with 8 bases between. This CDR3 contains 13 residues. DNA for the CDR3: TGTGCCAGCAGCTGGGGGGTGAATTCACCCCTCCACTTT. This gives the protein CASSWGVNSPLHF. The full variable domain, with the rest looked up from reference TRBV7-9 and TRBJ1-6, is DTGVSQNPRHKITKRGQNVTFRCDPISEHNRLYWYRQTLGQGPEFLTYFQNEAQLEKSRLLSDRFSAERPKGSFSTLEIQRTEQGDSAMYLCASSWGVNSPLHFGNGTRLTVT.

V is TRBV29-1 and J is TRBJ1-3; tentative D call: TRBD1 (5 bases). The V and J ends lost 3 bases and 0 bases respectively, with 9 bases between them. Germline values: CDR1 SQVTM, CDR2 ANQGSEA. The CDR3 is 14 amino acids. The CDR3: CSVDDSLSGNTIYF. In DNA form, the CDR3 reads TGCAGCGTTGACGACAGCCTCTCTGGAAACACCATATATTTT.

The table lists this clone with a few counts. This sequence joins TRBV5-6 and TRBJ2-7, with 7 bases identical to TRBD1. The CDR3 spans 13 residues. The germline V gene encodes CDR1 SGHDT and CDR2 YYEEEE. With V trimmed by 4 bases and J by 3 bases, 4 bases remained unmatched. CDR3 DNA: TGTGCCAGCAGCAACAGGGGCGTCTACGAGCAGTACTTC. It encodes CASSNRGVYEQYF.